These 11 T cell receptor beta chains came from one sample sequenced in a study of cytomegalovirus exposure and HLA in healthy donors (dated by TCRdb to about 2017). The library was prepared using the immunoSEQ multiplex PCR assay. The multiplex PCR relied on a mix of 60 forward primers for TCR Vbeta segments and 13 reverse primers for TCR Jbeta segments. TCRdb retrieved this table from immuneACCESS and kept in-frame rearrangements only. Not all clones are present; in checked studies, unresolved V genes account for under half, and no reason is known for the remainder. The sample table records some 160,000 clones; almost 80% of these occur just once. More than 1.4% of the sample comes from the top ten. The sequenced sample consisted of PBMCs. These receptors originate from a male donor in good health and CMV-seronegative.

This clone was detected only once. This chain links TRBV27 with TRBJ1-1; TRBD1 is a possible D gene (6 bases). Deletions cut 4 bases from V and 0 bases from J, with 9 bases between. Germline lookup yields CDR1 MNHEY and CDR2 SMNVEV (reference sequence). The CDR3 is made up of 14 amino acids. The CDR3: CASSSDRVNTEAFF. Here the CDR3 DNA reads TGTGCCAGCAGTTCGGACAGAGTGAACACTGAAGCTTTCTTT.

For this clone: At one end the junction does not follow the germline gene, possibly because of a read error. The rearrangement links TRBV7-9 to TRBJ2-7; no firm D call. CDR3 length equals 12 residues. Germline assignment: CDR1 SEHNR and CDR2 FQNEAQ (reference sequence). CDR3 residues: CSSSSRPYEQYF. The CDR3 nucleotides are TGTTCCAGCAGCTCCAGGCCCTACGAGCAGTACTTC.

The J gene is TRBJ1-6, the V gene TRBV4-1; possibly TRBD1 for D (6 bases). With 3 bases removed from V and 7 bases from J, the gap between germline ends came to 16 bases. Germline V gene lookup returns CDR1 MGHRA and CDR2 YSYEKL. The CDR3 sequence is 16 residues long. The CDR3 spells CASSQVQGRENSPLHF. The CDR3 DNA is TGCGCCAGCAGCCAGGTACAGGGCAGAGAAAATTCACCCCTCCACTTT.

This clone was seen only a few times. This rearrangement joins TRBV28 to TRBJ1-6, with unresolved D. Per the germline V gene, CDR1 is MDHEN and CDR2 is SYDVKM. Deletions cut 7 bases from V and 7 bases from J, with 17 bases between. The length of the CDR3 is 15 residues. CDR3 sequence reads: CASTPGNFRNSPLHF. For the CDR3, the DNA is TGTGCCAGCACCCCGGGGAACTTCCGGAATTCACCCCTCCACTTT. Full variable domain (remainder filled in from reference TRBV28 and TRBJ1-6): DVKVTQSSRYLVKRTGEKVFLECVQDMDHENMFWYRQDPGLGLRLIYFSYDVKMKEKGDIPEGYSVSREKKERFSLILESASTNQTSMYLCASTPGNFRNSPLHFGNGTRLTVT.

This clone was observed once. Written as DNA, the CDR3 is TGTGCCAGCGGCGCCCTAGACAATGAGCAGTTCTTC. It specifies CASGALDNEQFF. J is TRBJ2-1 and V is TRBV2; D is ambiguous. V was trimmed by 8 bases and J by 5 bases, leaving 10 bases between them. The CDR3 runs to 12 residues. Per germline, CDR1 SNHLY and CDR2 FYNNEI.

The DNA for the CDR3 is TGTGCCAGCAGCACCTCCGCTAGCAGACTCTACAATGAGCAGTTCTTC. Its translation is CASSTSASRLYNEQFF. The chain joins TRBV9 to TRBJ2-1, with D possibly TRBD2 on 5 matching bases. The CDR3 extends over 16 amino acids. Trimming removed 4 bases from V and 3 bases from J, with 17 bases in between. In germline, CDR1 is SGDLS, CDR2 YYNGEE. Based on the CDR3 plus reference TRBV9 and TRBJ2-1, the full variable domain is DSGVTQTPKHLITATGQRVTLRCSPRSGDLSVYWYQQSLDQGLQFLIQYYNGEERAKGNILERFSAQQFPDLHSELNLSSLELGDSALYFCASSTSASRLYNEQFFGPGTRLTVL.

The V and J genes are TRBV27 and TRBJ2-5; D unresolved. The V gene's germline CDR1 is MNHEY and CDR2 SMNVEV (reference sequence). V dropped 3 bases and J dropped 5 bases, with 4 bases sitting between them. This CDR3 spans 11 amino acids. The CDR3 nucleotides read TGTGCCAGCAGTTTTCGGGAGACCCAGTACTTC. Its protein is CASSFRETQYF.

This chain joins TRBV2 and TRBJ2-1; TRBD1 matches at 9 bases. CDR1 and CDR2 (germline): SNHLY, FYNNEI. The V and J ends lost 10 bases and 6 bases, in that order; junction bases with no gene match: 13. This CDR3 spans 15 amino acids. The chain's CDR3 is CATHLGQGRGNEQFF. The CDR3 DNA follows: TGTGCCACGCACCTGGGACAGGGTAGAGGCAATGAGCAGTTCTTC.

This clone was counted a few times. This chain joins TRBV12-5 and TRBJ2-7, with 9 bases matching TRBD1. Germline V gene sequence: CDR1 LGHNT, CDR2 FRNRAP. V dropped 1 base and J dropped 3; count of bases not matched to a gene: 7. The CDR3 runs to 16 residues. The CDR3 sequence: CASGLATGGEFYEQYF. CDR3 nucleotide sequence: TGTGCTAGTGGTTTGGCAACAGGGGGCGAGTTCTACGAGCAGTACTTC.

There are a few counts of this clone. The V call is TRBV11-2, the J call TRBJ2-1, with 7 bases matching TRBD2. There are 15 residues in the CDR3. Germline V CDR1 and CDR2: SGHAT, FQNNGV. V dropped 1 base and J dropped 0; count of bases not matched to a gene: 0. CDR3 bases: TGTGCCAGCAGCTTAGGGACTAGCTCCTACAATGAGCAGTTCTTC. Translating gives CASSLGTSSYNEQFF.

This clone was seen a few times. This chain links TRBV19 with TRBJ2-2; tentatively, D is TRBD1 (5 bases). V lost 7 bases and J lost 1, with 10 bases in between. Per germline, CDR1 LNHDA and CDR2 SQIVND (reference sequence). The CDR3 loop spans 14 amino acids. CDR3 sequence (DNA): TGTGCCAGTACCAGGGCCCTGAACACCGGGGAGCTGTTTTTT. This codes for CASTRALNTGELFF.